Following are 31 T cell receptor beta chains from one sample sequenced in a study of shared clonotypes between healthy human individuals (TCRdb year 2020). Library preparation used the immunoSEQ multiplex PCR assay. TCRdb re-hosts the immuneACCESS table, in-frame sequences only. Its copies lack some clones; in the studies checked, an unresolved V gene accounts for under half of them, and the cause for the rest is not known. This sample gives about 1 million clones in total; more than 60% of them show up just once. Of the sample, approximately 1.5% is held by the ten largest clones. Sequencing used memory CD4+ T cells sorted from blood. The cell subset or site label, as the study defines it: CD45RA-negative fraction. These receptors originate from a man in his late teens or twenties in good health.

The chain uses TRBV4-1 and TRBJ1-4; D ambiguous. The CDR3 totals 16 residues. The germline gives CDR1 MGHRA, CDR2 YSYEKL. The V end lost 3 bases, the J end lost 0 bases, and 11 bases lay between the germline ends. This CDR3 reads CASSQRSNPTNEKLFF. The CDR3, as DNA: TGCGCCAGCAGCCAGAGGAGTAACCCAACTAATGAAAAACTGTTTTTT.

Regarding this clone: Other DNA variants within this sample encode the same CDR3. The CDR3 loop reads CASSLGRPGELFF. The CDR3 DNA follows: TGTGCCAGCAGTTTAGGGCGCCCCGGGGAGCTGTTTTTT. The gene calls are TRBV27 and TRBJ2-2; no clear D. The CDR3 has 13 residues. The ends were cut back, 2 bases at V and 6 bases at J, with 7 bases in the middle. The germline V gene encodes CDR1 MNHEY and CDR2 SMNVEV (reference sequence).

This clone was observed a single time. The rearrangement links TRBV2 to TRBJ2-5, with unresolved D. The CDR3 totals 13 residues. The V end was cut by 5 bases, the J end by 7 bases, with 14 bases between. CDR1 SNHLY and CDR2 FYNNEI come from the germline V gene. The CDR3 nucleotides are TGTGCCAGCAGTCCCCCGGGCCCTATGACCCAGTACTTC. It translates to CASSPPGPMTQYF.

The CDR3 region is CASSPQVGGVSEQYF. The CDR3 coding sequence is TGCGCCAGCAGCCCCCAGGTAGGAGGGGTGAGCGAGCAGTACTTC. This chain connects TRBV5-1 to TRBJ2-7, with a weak D call TRBD2 (6 bases). The V gene's germline CDR1 is SGHRS and CDR2 YFSETQ. V was trimmed by 4 bases and J by 6 bases, leaving 20 bases between them. CDR3 length: 15 residues.

The V call is TRBV10-3, the J call TRBJ2-3; 14 nucleotides match TRBD2. The CDR3 has 16 residues. The germline gives CDR1 ENHRY, CDR2 SYGVKD. V trimming: 4 bases; J trimming: 4 bases; junction bases outside the gene matches: 4. The chain's CDR3 is CAISGTSGGSADTQYF. CDR3 coding DNA: TGTGCCATCAGTGGGACTAGCGGGGGGAGCGCAGATACGCAGTATTTT.

This clone has just a few counts. This chain uses TRBV2 with TRBJ1-5, with a tentative D call TRBD1 (5 bases). Germline V CDR1 and CDR2: SNHLY, FYNNEI. This CDR3 has 15 residues. Trimming cost V 2 bases and J 4 bases, with 12 bases left between them. CDR3 in amino acids: CASSESSGTNQPQHF. Here the CDR3 DNA reads TGTGCCAGCAGTGAATCCTCCGGGACTAATCAGCCCCAGCATTTT.

V and J are TRBV5-1 and TRBJ1-2; no clear D gene. Germline-derived CDR1 and CDR2 are SGHRS and YFSETQ. The V and J ends lost 4 bases and 8 bases respectively, with 15 bases between them. CDR3 length equals 13 residues. CDR3 nucleotide sequence: TGCGCCAGCAGCCCCGACACTTCGCGCGGCTACACCTTC. It translates to CASSPDTSRGYTF.

This chain links TRBV28 with TRBJ1-2; D remains unclear. Germline V gene data show CDR1 as MDHEN and CDR2 as SYDVKM. The V and J ends lost 4 bases and 7 bases respectively, with 7 bases between them. CDR3 length: 11 amino acids. CDR3 sequence: CASSSQTGYTF. The CDR3 DNA follows: TGTGCCAGCAGTTCCCAAACTGGCTACACCTTC.

This clone was observed once. V usage is TRBV6-5 and J usage is TRBJ2-1; D may be TRBD1 (5 bases). Trimming took off 2 bases at V and 0 bases at J, with 11 bases between the two ends. This CDR3 is 16 amino acids long. Germline V gene data show CDR1 as MNHEY and CDR2 as SVGAGI. The CDR3 here is CASSYDGASSYNEQFF. The CDR3, as DNA: TGTGCCAGCAGTTACGATGGGGCGAGCTCCTACAATGAGCAGTTCTTC.

The chain joins TRBV5-6 to TRBJ2-6; a weak D match, TRBD2 (7 bases). The CDR3 covers 17 residues. Trimming stripped 4 bases from V and 0 bases from J, with 14 bases between. Germline values: CDR1 SGHDT, CDR2 YYEEEE. The CDR3 DNA is TGTGCCAGCAGCCGGGGGGCCTCGGGCTCTGGGGCCAACGTCCTGACTTTC. Protein sequence: CASSRGASGSGANVLTF.

There are a few counts of this clone. This chain uses TRBV7-2 with TRBJ2-1; 11 bases line up with TRBD2. The trim removed 3 bases at V and 7 bases at J, leaving 5 bases unmatched. The CDR3 contains 15 residues. Germline values: CDR1 SGHTA, CDR2 FQGNSA. CDR3 protein: CASSFPLAGVNEQFF. The CDR3 region has the DNA TGTGCCAGCAGCTTTCCACTAGCGGGAGTTAATGAGCAGTTCTTC. The full variable domain, rest sourced from reference TRBV7-2 and TRBJ2-1, is GAGVSQSPSNKVTEKGKDVELRCDPISGHTALYWYRQSLGQGLEFLIYFQGNSAPDKSGLPSDRFSAERTGGSVSTLTIQRTQQEDSAVYLCASSFPLAGVNEQFFGPGTRLTVL.

The chain carries TRBV30 and TRBJ1-1; 10 bases map to TRBD1. Germline CDR1 GTSNPN, CDR2 SVGIG (reference sequence). V gave up 0 bases and J gave up 12 bases; unmatched junction bases: 7. The CDR3 contains 13 residues. The CDR3 DNA reads as TGTGCCTGGAGTGTCGGACAGGGGGGAATGTCTTTCTTT. This encodes CAWSVGQGGMSFF.

The J gene is TRBJ1-6, the V gene TRBV18, with 7 positions matching TRBD1. V shed 3 bases, J shed 6 bases, and the junction held 8 bases outside the gene matches. This CDR3 is 16 amino acids long. Germline values: CDR1 KGHSH, CDR2 LQKENI. CDR3 protein: CASSPLRDSRNSPLHF. The CDR3 DNA reads as TGTGCCAGCTCACCTCTCCGGGACAGCCGTAATTCACCCCTCCACTTT.

V is TRBV4-1 and J is TRBJ1-4, with unresolved D. Trimming pared 1 base from V and 7 bases from J, leaving 10 bases between. Germline assignment: CDR1 MGHRA and CDR2 YSYEKL. This CDR3 has 14 amino acids. The CDR3 coding sequence is TGCGCCAGCAGCCAAGCAGTCCTGCGTGAAAAACTGTTTTTT. Translated: CASSQAVLREKLFF.

This clone was counted a few times. At one of its ends the junction is not consistent with the germline gene, which may arise from a read error. This rearrangement joins TRBV7-7 to TRBJ1-5; D uncertain. The CDR3 length is 13 residues. CDR1 is SSHAT and CDR2 is FNYEAQ in the germline V gene (reference sequence). In DNA, the CDR3 is TGTGCTAGCAGCTTAGATAGCAATCAGCCCCAGCATTTT. Amino acid sequence: CASSLDSNQPQHF.

J is TRBJ1-4 and V is TRBV10-3, with D unresolved. V was shortened by 10 bases and J by 4 bases, with 10 bases between the two germline ends. CDR1 and CDR2 from the germline V gene are ENHRY and SYGVKD. This CDR3 is built from 12 residues. The CDR3 DNA sequence: TGTGCCACCCGGTCGATTAATGAAAAACTGTTTTTT. As protein: CATRSINEKLFF.

V and J are TRBV5-1 and TRBJ2-5; the D is unclear. The CDR3 spans 14 residues. Trimming took off 1 base at V and 2 bases at J, with 9 bases between the two ends. Germline lookup yields CDR1 SGHRS and CDR2 YFSETQ. CDR3 protein: CASSLQSPQETQYF. CDR3 sequence (DNA): TGCGCCAGCAGCTTGCAGTCGCCTCAAGAGACCCAGTACTTC.

The chain couples TRBV28 to TRBJ2-2; the match to TRBD1 covers 9 bases. Germline trimming cut 5 bases from V and 6 bases from J; bases unmatched to any gene: 13. This CDR3 region has 17 residues. Germline V gene lookup returns CDR1 MDHEN and CDR2 SYDVKM. For the CDR3, the DNA is TGTGCCAGCAGTCTGAGACTCGGGACAGGGAAGGCCGGGGAGCTGTTTTTT. Protein product: CASSLRLGTGKAGELFF. Full variable domain (missing parts from reference TRBV28 and TRBJ2-2): DVKVTQSSRYLVKRTGEKVFLECVQDMDHENMFWYRQDPGLGLRLIYFSYDVKMKEKGDIPEGYSVSREKKERFSLILESASTNQTSMYLCASSLRLGTGKAGELFFGEGSRLTVL.

The chain is built from TRBV5-6 and TRBJ2-5, with 9 bases matching TRBD1. The V gene end was trimmed by 2 bases and the J gene end by 6 bases; junction bases not matched to a gene: 11. The CDR3 sequence is 16 residues long. CDR1 SGHDT and CDR2 YYEEEE come from the germline V gene. The CDR3 DNA sequence: TGTGCCAGCAGCTTTGGACAGGGGAACGATTTAAAGACCCAGTACTTC. It is translated as CASSFGQGNDLKTQYF.

The rearrangement uses TRBV6-5 and TRBJ1-5, with D perhaps matching TRBD1 (6 bases). The CDR3 spans 16 residues. V was cut by 0 bases and J by 7 bases, with 16 bases left in between. CDR1 MNHEY and CDR2 SVGAGI come from the germline V gene. The CDR3 DNA follows: TGTGCCAGCAGTTACTCGGGGGTGGGGGGCAGGCAGCCCCAGCATTTT. This translates into CASSYSGVGGRQPQHF.

This clone was seen ten or more times. The chain couples TRBV5-1 to TRBJ2-1; maybe TRBD2 (6 bases). The germline V gene encodes CDR1 SGHRS and CDR2 YFSETQ. V lost 4 bases to trimming and J lost 0 bases, with 20 bases between them. The CDR3 extends over 18 amino acids. The CDR3 loop is CASSRTTAGRSSYNEQFF. The CDR3 DNA sequence: TGCGCCAGCAGCAGGACTACCGCGGGACGGAGCTCCTACAATGAGCAGTTCTTC.

This clone has just one count. This chain links TRBV2 with TRBJ2-3; TRBD1 matches at 10 bases. J gave up 9 bases and V 3 bases, and 9 bases lay outside the gene matches. CDR3 length equals 15 residues. The germline V gene encodes CDR1 SNHLY and CDR2 FYNNEI. CDR3 amino acids: CASSDLGQGIRTQYF. The CDR3 bases are TGTGCCAGCAGTGATTTGGGACAGGGGATCCGGACGCAGTATTTT.

The J gene is TRBJ2-7, the V gene TRBV7-2; D perhaps matches TRBD1 (6 bases). The germline V and J ends were trimmed by 5 bases and 6 bases, with 14 bases remaining between them. CDR1 SGHTA and CDR2 FQGNSA come from the germline V gene. The CDR3 runs 13 residues. The CDR3 sequence is CASSPAGVVEQYF. In nucleotides, the CDR3 is TGTGCCAGCAGCCCGGCAGGGGTAGTCGAGCAGTACTTC.

This clone was detected a few times. The chain has TRBV2 and TRBJ2-5, with TRBD1 matching 7 bases. V gave up 4 bases and J gave up 7 bases; unmatched junction bases: 6. From germline, CDR1 is SNHLY and CDR2 FYNNEI. The CDR3 runs 13 residues. CDR3 region: CASSGGQAGTQYF. CDR3 coding DNA: TGTGCCAGCAGTGGCGGACAGGCAGGGACCCAGTACTTC.

V and J are TRBV9 and TRBJ2-2; no firm D call. The CDR3 runs to 16 residues. Trimming shortened V by 0 bases and J by 4 bases, and 13 bases separated the two germline ends. Per the germline V gene, CDR1 is SGDLS and CDR2 is YYNGEE. CDR3 sequence: CASSVDGFPGTGELFF. In DNA form, the CDR3 reads TGTGCCAGCAGCGTAGATGGGTTCCCAGGCACCGGGGAGCTGTTTTTT.

The chain is built from TRBV5-6 and TRBJ1-5; TRBD1 agrees at 7 bases. This CDR3 has 17 amino acids. CDR1 and CDR2 from the germline V gene are SGHDT and YYEEEE. J gave up 7 bases and V 2 bases, and 15 bases lay outside the gene matches. The CDR3 reads CASSFWTGTGRGQPQHF. CDR3 coding DNA: TGTGCCAGCAGCTTTTGGACAGGCACGGGACGGGGACAGCCCCAGCATTTT.

On this clone itself: This CDR3 is also generated by other DNA sequences in the sample. The chain carries TRBV4-3 and TRBJ2-2; D is unresolved. Trimming removed 0 bases from V and 8 bases from J, with 4 bases in between. CDR1 is LGHNA and CDR2 is YSLEER in the germline V gene. The CDR3 totals 12 residues. CDR3 DNA sequence: TGCGCCAGCAGCCAAGACTGGGGGGAGCTGTTTTTT. Its protein product is CASSQDWGELFF.

The V and J genes are TRBV30 and TRBJ2-3; 10 nucleotides agree with TRBD2. J lost 5 bases, V lost 3 bases, and 5 bases had no gene match. This CDR3 spans 14 amino acids. CDR1 GTSNPN and CDR2 SVGIG come from the germline V gene (reference sequence). CDR3: CAWRLAGVQDTQYF. DNA of the CDR3: TGTGCCTGGAGGCTAGCGGGAGTCCAAGATACGCAGTATTTT.

With respect to this clone: Distinct nucleotide sequences in the sample also encode this CDR3. The J gene is TRBJ1-2, the V gene TRBV7-9; D may be TRBD1 (6 bases). This CDR3 contains 14 residues. Germline V gene data show CDR1 as SEHNR and CDR2 as FQNEAQ (reference sequence). V dropped 2 bases and J dropped 2 bases, with 9 bases sitting between them. The CDR3 sequence: CASSLKTGNYGYTF. The CDR3 region has the DNA TGTGCCAGCAGCTTAAAAACAGGGAACTATGGCTACACCTTC.

This chain links TRBV18 with TRBJ2-3, with D possibly being TRBD1 (6 bases). The CDR3 covers 15 residues. Germline V lookup: CDR1 KGHSH, CDR2 LQKENI. Trimming removed 3 bases from V and 3 bases from J, with 13 bases in between. The CDR3 region is CASSPQGIITDTQYF. CDR3 DNA sequence: TGTGCCAGCTCACCCCAGGGGATAATAACAGATACGCAGTATTTT.

This chain connects TRBV18 to TRBJ1-1, with D unresolved. The CDR3 is 12 amino acids. V was trimmed by 9 bases and J by 4 bases, leaving 12 bases between them. Germline V lookup: CDR1 KGHSH, CDR2 LQKENI. The CDR3 DNA reads TGTGCCAGTCTTCGGCTGAGCACTGAAGCTTTCTTT. Its translation is CASLRLSTEAFF.